The next 32 T cell receptor beta chains were all read from a single sample in a study of PD-1 blockade in classical Hodgkin lymphoma. Profiling relied on immunoSEQ multiplex PCR, and the TCRdb table lists in-frame clones only, not all of them. The sample holds over 85,000 clones; roughly 81% are singletons and the top ten take roughly 16%. With no exception, relapse followed autologous stem cell transplantation in all patients, and brentuximab vedotin exposure varied. Here the sequenced sample was peripheral blood mononuclear cells (PBMCs), taken before the second cycle of nivolumab. These receptors came from a human donor with classical Hodgkin lymphoma.

The chain has TRBV7-9 and TRBJ2-2, with D perhaps TRBD1 (6 bases). Trimming took off 1 base at V and 6 bases at J, with 15 bases between the two ends. Germline lookup yields CDR1 SEHNR and CDR2 FQNEAQ (reference sequence). The CDR3 length is 16 residues. The CDR3 reads CASSLGGQSIPGELFF. The CDR3 nucleotides are TGTGCCAGCAGCTTAGGTGGACAGAGTATTCCCGGGGAGCTGTTTTTT.

The chain is built from TRBV30 and TRBJ1-5, with 9 bases lining up with TRBD1. Germline CDR1 reads GTSNPN; CDR2 reads SVGIG (reference sequence). This CDR3 region has 15 residues. Trimming removed 1 base from V and 3 bases from J; junction bases left unmatched: 4. CDR3: CAWSAGQGYNQPQHF. CDR3 DNA: TGTGCCTGGAGTGCGGGACAGGGCTACAATCAGCCCCAGCATTTT. Filled out from reference TRBV30 and TRBJ1-5, the complete variable domain reads SQTIHQWPATLVQPVGSPLSLECTVEGTSNPNLYWYRQAAGRGLQLLFYSVGIGQISSEVPQNLSASRPQDRQFILSSKKLLLSDSGFYLCAWSAGQGYNQPQHFGDGTRLSIL.

The chain recombines TRBV5-1 with TRBJ1-1; D gene uncertain. Germline CDR1 reads SGHRS; CDR2 reads YFSETQ. This CDR3 is 16 amino acids long. Between the trimmed V and J ends, which lost 0 bases and 1 base, there was a span of 13 bases. The CDR3 nucleotides read TGCGCCAGCAGCTTGGCCGCCGGGAGTCCGAACACTGAAGCTTTCTTT. As protein: CASSLAAGSPNTEAFF.

J is TRBJ1-2 and V is TRBV25-1, with D unresolved. This CDR3 comprises 14 residues. Germline CDR1 is MGHDK and CDR2 is SYGVNS. V lost 1 base and J 5 bases, leaving 11 bases between the germline ends. CDR3 loop: CASSESPDGYGYTF. The CDR3 coding sequence is TGTGCCAGCAGTGAATCCCCGGACGGATATGGCTACACCTTC.

The chain uses TRBV5-1 and TRBJ2-2, with 9 bases fitting TRBD1. The CDR3 is 15 residues long. The V gene end was trimmed by 7 bases and the J gene end by 3 bases; junction bases not matched to a gene: 7. Germline V gives CDR1 SGHRS, CDR2 YFSETQ. The CDR3 DNA sequence: TGCGCCAGCCGGACGGGACAGGGATACACCGGGGAGCTGTTTTTT. Amino acids: CASRTGQGYTGELFF.

The gene calls are TRBV19 and TRBJ2-4; a possible D gene is TRBD1 (5 bases). The CDR3 covers 16 residues. CDR1 is LNHDA and CDR2 is SQIVND in the germline V gene (reference sequence). V gave up 3 bases and J gave up 8 bases, with 20 bases separating them. The CDR3 protein is CASSIGVDTKRDIQYF. The CDR3 DNA reads as TGTGCCAGTAGTATCGGTGTGGACACGAAAAGGGACATTCAGTACTTC. Full variable domain (outside the CDR3, taken from reference TRBV19 and TRBJ2-4): DGGITQSPKYLFRKEGQNVTLSCEQNLNHDAMYWYRQDPGQGLRLIYYSQIVNDFQKGDIAEGYSVSREKKESFPLTVTSAQKNPTAFYLCASSIGVDTKRDIQYFGAGTRLSVL.

The V and J genes are TRBV19 and TRBJ1-2; TRBD1 agrees at 11 bases. V shed 5 bases, J shed 8 bases, and the junction held 10 bases outside the gene matches. In germline, CDR1 is LNHDA, CDR2 SQIVND (reference sequence). The CDR3 length is 15 residues. In DNA form, the CDR3 reads TGTGCCAGTAGTCCTCGGACAGGGGGCGAAGGAGGCTACACCTTC. Translating gives CASSPRTGGEGGYTF.

The chain combines TRBV5-4 with TRBJ2-1; the D is unclear. Between the trimmed V and J ends, which lost 4 bases and 5 bases, there was a span of 7 bases. In germline, CDR1 is SGHNT, CDR2 YYREEE (reference sequence). The CDR3 spans 12 residues. CDR3 protein: CASSNLNNEQFF. CDR3 nucleotide sequence: TGTGCCAGCAGCAACTTGAACAATGAGCAGTTCTTC.

This clone was seen only a few times. This chain connects TRBV7-9 to TRBJ2-7; TRBD2 aligns across 11 bases. This CDR3 is 15 amino acids long. The germline CDR1 and CDR2 sequences are SEHNR and FQNEAQ (reference sequence). V was clipped by 3 bases and J by 2 bases; unmatched bases: 3. CDR3 sequence reads: CASSLGLADTYEQYF. CDR3 nucleotide sequence: TGTGCCAGCAGCTTGGGACTAGCGGATACCTACGAGCAGTACTTC.

CDR3 nucleotide sequence: TGTGCCAGCAGTTTGGCCGGGGGGACTAGCGGGAGTAAGCAGTATTTT. It codes for CASSLAGGTSGSKQYF. The chain carries TRBV28 and TRBJ2-3; TRBD2 aligns across 14 bases. Per germline, CDR1 MDHEN and CDR2 SYDVKM. The CDR3 sequence is 16 residues long. The J segment lost 11 bases and the V segment lost 3 bases, leaving 10 bases of the junction unmatched.

This rearrangement joins TRBV29-1 to TRBJ2-1; 10 bases agree with TRBD2. This CDR3 is built from 13 residues. Germline trimming cut 8 bases from V and 9 bases from J; bases unmatched to any gene: 10. The germline CDR1 and CDR2 sequences are SQVTM and ANQGSEA. CDR3 bases: TGCAGCACCAGCGGGAGGGCCGTCTTTGAGCAGTTCTTC. Translation: CSTSGRAVFEQFF.

The V gene is TRBV9, the J gene TRBJ1-3; D call uncertain. The ends were cut back, 4 bases at V and 0 bases at J, with 17 bases in the middle. CDR1 and CDR2 from the germline V gene are SGDLS and YYNGEE. The CDR3 runs to 17 residues. CDR3 loop: CASSHSTEENSGNTIYF. The CDR3 nucleotides read TGTGCCAGCAGCCATTCGACGGAAGAAAACTCTGGAAACACCATATATTTT.

V gene TRBV6-4 combines with J gene TRBJ2-1; TRBD2 matches at 11 bases. After removal of 4 bases from V and 7 bases from J, the junction contained 6 bases not matched to a gene. CDR1 is MRHNA, CDR2 SNTAGT, per germline. The CDR3 sequence is 15 residues long. Here the CDR3 DNA reads TGTGCCAGCAGTGTACTAGCGGGGGAGGGGAATGAGCAGTTCTTC. Protein: CASSVLAGEGNEQFF.

The gene calls are TRBV29-1 and TRBJ2-3, with D maybe TRBD1 (5 bases). Per the germline V gene, CDR1 is SQVTM and CDR2 is ANQGSEA. V dropped 4 bases and J dropped 2 bases, with 13 bases sitting between them. CDR3 length equals 14 residues. CDR3: CSVVPTGPTDTQYF. Here the CDR3 DNA reads TGCAGCGTTGTTCCCACAGGACCCACAGATACGCAGTATTTT.

This clone has just one count. This rearrangement joins TRBV18 to TRBJ1-2; tentative D call: TRBD1 (6 bases). CDR3 size: 15 residues. Germline CDR1 reads KGHSH; CDR2 reads LQKENI. Trimming stripped 8 bases from V and 4 bases from J, with 20 bases between. The CDR3 reads CASPGDADGGYGYTF. In DNA, the CDR3 is TGTGCCAGCCCAGGGGACGCGGACGGCGGCTATGGCTACACCTTC.

The DNA for the CDR3 is TGCGCCAGCAGCCAAGATTTGGAGCGGAGCTCCTACAATGAGCAGTTCTTC. Its protein is CASSQDLERSSYNEQFF. The genes are TRBV4-3 and TRBJ2-1; perhaps TRBD2 as D (5 bases). CDR3 size: 17 residues. The V gene lost 0 bases and the J gene lost 0 bases, with 12 bases spanning the gap. Per germline, CDR1 LGHNA and CDR2 YSLEER.

A note on this clone: Other DNA sequences in this specimen translate into the identical CDR3. V usage is TRBV19 and J usage is TRBJ2-5, with a tentative D call TRBD1 (5 bases). This CDR3 comprises 14 residues. Trimming stripped 2 bases from V and 2 bases from J, with 9 bases between. Germline values: CDR1 LNHDA, CDR2 SQIVND (reference sequence). CDR3 region: CASSIRGLQETQYF. The CDR3 nucleotides read TGTGCCAGTAGTATAAGGGGCCTTCAAGAGACCCAGTACTTC.

This clone was recorded a few times. This chain connects TRBV29-1 to TRBJ2-7, with no clear D. Germline CDR1 and CDR2: SQVTM and ANQGSEA. V was pared by 4 bases and J by 0 bases, with 10 bases between. The CDR3 totals 13 residues. The CDR3 DNA reads TGCAGCGTTGTGGCTTCCAGCTCCTACGAGCAGTACTTC. It is translated as CSVVASSSYEQYF.

The chain carries TRBV28 and TRBJ1-1; a weak D match, TRBD1 (5 bases). The germline V gene has CDR1 MDHEN and CDR2 SYDVKM. The CDR3 is 14 residues long. V was clipped by 5 bases and J by 6 bases, with 16 bases between them. The CDR3 region has the DNA TGTGCCAGCAGTCCCGGCTGGGGGGAATCTGAAGCTTTCTTT. It yields the protein CASSPGWGESEAFF.

The J gene is TRBJ2-7, the V gene TRBV6-1; D may match TRBD1 or TRBD2 (5 bases each). CDR1 and CDR2 (germline): MNHNS, SASEGT. CDR3 length: 15 residues. V gave up 7 bases and J gave up 0 bases, with 16 bases separating them. The CDR3 here is CASNTGTDSSYEQYF. CDR3 nucleotides: TGTGCCAGCAATACCGGGACCGATAGCTCCTACGAGCAGTACTTC.

In this sample, this clone turned up a few times. The chain combines TRBV19 with TRBJ1-1; tentative D call: TRBD1 (5 bases). Deletions cut 3 bases from V and 1 base from J, with 12 bases between. The V gene's germline CDR1 is LNHDA and CDR2 SQIVND (reference sequence). This CDR3 contains 15 residues. The CDR3 DNA follows: TGTGCCAGTAGTATGTACAGGACGGCGAACACTGAAGCTTTCTTT. Translated, it gives CASSMYRTANTEAFF.

This chain uses TRBV5-1 with TRBJ2-2; D is unresolved. CDR3 length: 15 residues. Germline V lookup: CDR1 SGHRS, CDR2 YFSETQ. The V and J ends lost 4 bases and 4 bases respectively, with 14 bases between them. The chain's CDR3 is CASSPARPVTGELFF. DNA of the CDR3: TGCGCCAGCAGCCCCGCCAGGCCGGTCACCGGGGAGCTGTTTTTT.

This clone was seen once. This rearrangement joins TRBV5-1 to TRBJ2-3; 7 bases are a match to TRBD1. CDR3 length equals 16 residues. Germline-derived CDR1 and CDR2 are SGHRS and YFSETQ. V shed 0 bases and J 0 bases; nucleotides not matched to a gene: 4. CDR3 DNA sequence: TGCGCCAGCAGCTTGGGTTCCAGGGGGAGCACAGATACGCAGTATTTT. Protein: CASSLGSRGSTDTQYF.

This chain joins TRBV10-1 and TRBJ2-7; TRBD1 might be the D (5 bases). The germline CDR1 and CDR2 sequences are WNHNN and SYGVQD (reference sequence). The CDR3 extends over 13 amino acids. With 0 bases removed from V and 6 bases from J, the gap between germline ends came to 9 bases. CDR3 residues: CASSESVQGEQYF. The CDR3 DNA is TGCGCCAGCAGTGAGTCGGTCCAGGGCGAGCAGTACTTC.

This chain uses TRBV15 with TRBJ2-1; 8 bases are shared with TRBD2. The CDR3 is made up of 16 amino acids. Looked up from germline, CDR1 is LNHNV and CDR2 is YYDKDF (reference sequence). Losses at the gene ends were 1 base for V and 9 bases for J; bases not matched to a gene: 11. The CDR3 DNA reads TGTGCCACCAGCAGAGGCGCACCGGGACTAGGTGGTGAGCAGTTCTTC. This codes for CATSRGAPGLGGEQFF.

The chain uses TRBV5-4 and TRBJ2-6; a possible D gene is TRBD1 (6 bases). This CDR3 comprises 18 residues. Trimming removed 0 bases at V and 2 bases at J, with 15 bases between. CDR1 is SGHNT, CDR2 YYREEE, per germline (reference sequence). As DNA, the CDR3 is TGTGCCAGCAGCTTGGAGGGGGTCGGACTTCCTGGGGCCAACGTCCTGACTTTC. It translates to CASSLEGVGLPGANVLTF.

This clone was seen a handful of times. This chain uses TRBV4-2 with TRBJ2-2, with TRBD2 matching over 9 bases. The CDR3 contains 16 residues. Germline CDR1 and CDR2: LGHNA and YNFKEQ. J lost 4 bases, V lost 8 bases, and 11 bases had no gene match. The CDR3 DNA follows: TGTGCCAGCCGAGGCCGCGGGAGGGCCCCCACCGGGGAGCTGTTTTTT. It yields the protein CASRGRGRAPTGELFF.

J is TRBJ2-2 and V is TRBV9; D remains ambiguous. CDR3 length equals 16 residues. The V gene lost 1 base and the J gene lost 0 bases, with 10 bases spanning the gap. CDR1 and CDR2 from the germline V gene are SGDLS and YYNGEE. The DNA of the CDR3 is TGTGCCAGCAGCGTAAGCAGCGCCTCGAACACCGGGGAGCTGTTTTTT. This translates into CASSVSSASNTGELFF.

The chain has TRBV11-2 and TRBJ2-1; D is possibly TRBD1 (5 bases). Germline lookup yields CDR1 SGHAT and CDR2 FQNNGV. With 1 base removed from V and 5 bases from J, the gap between germline ends came to 18 bases. The CDR3 consists of 17 residues. The CDR3 is CASSLVAVIGVNNEQFF. The CDR3 DNA reads as TGTGCCAGCAGCTTAGTGGCCGTCATAGGGGTTAACAATGAGCAGTTCTTC.

The chain carries TRBV10-3 and TRBJ2-7; D is tentatively TRBD1 or TRBD2 (6 bases each). This CDR3 has 13 residues. CDR1 ENHRY and CDR2 SYGVKD come from the germline V gene. Trimming shortened V by 8 bases and J by 9 bases, and 20 bases separated the two germline ends. The CDR3 nucleotides read TGTGCCATCGGTAGCGGAGCCCCCAGGGGGCAGTACTTC. Its protein is CAIGSGAPRGQYF.

The V call is TRBV19, the J call TRBJ1-2, with 7 bases aligning to TRBD1. The CDR3 covers 14 residues. The V gene end was trimmed by 5 bases and the J gene end by 5 bases; junction bases not matched to a gene: 8. CDR1 LNHDA and CDR2 SQIVND come from the germline V gene (reference sequence). CDR3 region: CASSSDRARYGYTF. CDR3 coding DNA: TGTGCCAGTAGTTCAGACAGGGCCAGGTATGGCTACACCTTC.

The rearrangement uses TRBV19 and TRBJ2-2, with D perhaps assigned TRBD1 or TRBD2 (6 bases each). The CDR3 extends over 16 amino acids. V was shortened by 8 bases and J by 3 bases, with 19 bases between the two germline ends. Germline-derived CDR1 and CDR2 are LNHDA and SQIVND (reference sequence). The CDR3 here is CASRRTGTGDTGELFF. The CDR3 region has the DNA TGTGCCAGTCGTCGAACAGGGACTGGGGACACCGGGGAGCTGTTTTTT.